The clone carrying this T cell receptor (beta chain) was seen just once. Its matching antigen is unknown. Trimming cost V 6 bases and J 10 bases, with 19 bases left between them. This CDR3 has 14 amino acids. Looked up from germline, CDR1 is SNHLY and CDR2 is FYNNEI. TCR beta CDR3 sequences were amplified from RNA transcripts. The primer set for the first-round RT-PCR of the TCR CDR3 was HTBI. TCRdb re-analysed the multiplex PCR reads in MiXCR, keeping a single row per CDR3 protein. The sample lists 540,000 or so distinct CDR3 sequences, about 45% occurring once. The sample belongs to a study of T cells in Graves' hyperthyroidism and ophthalmopathy. Study-level points and caveats: Before onset, ophthalmopathy was predicted by the model a median around 6 months earlier. Most expanded thyroid clonotypes above 0.001 also appeared in blood.

Sequenced sample: peripheral blood or thyroid tissue (not recorded which). The sequence derives from an adult woman with Graves' disease, either hyperthyroidism or ophthalmopathy (not recorded which). The chain recombines TRBV2 with TRBJ2-1; a weak D match, TRBD2 (6 bases). The CDR3 sequence: CASSGGNRAKEQFF. The CDR3 nucleotides read TGTGCCAGCAGCGGCGGGAACCGTGCTAAGGAGCAGTTCTTC.